These 18 T cell receptor beta chains share one sample of origin, sequenced in a study of blood T cells in healthy people across ages (dated by TCRdb to about 2015). The method was 5' RACE. The sequencing machine was an Illumina HiSeq 2500. A second roughly 7 to 11 cycle PCR used a sample-barcoded 5' primer and a J-beta primer mix. Using fastp trimming at Q25 and MiXCR clonotype assembly, TCRdb reanalyzed the public sequencing data and kept in-frame beta chains. Every distinct CDR3 protein forms one entry, paired with its most common genes and DNA. The sample table shows roughly 1,000,000 distinct CDR3 sequences, and approximately 25% are seen once. Of the sample, around 0.7% falls within the top ten clones. These data also formed part of another study, on T cells of mothers and their children.

Sequenced input: blood. These receptors all come from a girl aged 2 to 10 in good health.

The CDR3 loop reads CSARNPRTSGDYNEQFF. In nucleotides, the CDR3 is TGCAGTGCTAGAAATCCCAGGACTAGCGGCGATTACAATGAGCAGTTCTTC. This chain uses TRBV20-1 with TRBJ2-1, with TRBD2 identical over 10 bases. V shed 2 bases and J 4 bases; nucleotides not matched to a gene: 11. The length of the CDR3 is 17 residues. CDR1 and CDR2 from the germline V gene are DFQATT and SNEGSKA (reference sequence).

V and J are TRBV7-8 and TRBJ2-5; 8 bases are a match to TRBD1. This CDR3 contains 13 residues. Germline CDR1 reads SGHVS; CDR2 reads FQNEAQ. After removal of 6 bases from V and 5 bases from J, the junction contained 5 bases not matched to a gene. CDR3 residues: CASRQGDRETQYF. Written as DNA, the CDR3 is TGTGCCAGCAGACAGGGGGACCGGGAGACCCAGTACTTC.

The CDR3 loop reads CATLKGHNTGELFF. As DNA, the CDR3 is TGTGCCACCCTTAAAGGACATAACACCGGGGAGCTGTTTTTT. The chain couples TRBV28 to TRBJ2-2, with D perhaps matching TRBD1 (5 bases). V lost 10 bases and J lost 2, with 14 bases in between. This CDR3 spans 14 amino acids. Germline V gives CDR1 MDHEN, CDR2 SYDVKM.

The V call is TRBV27, the J call TRBJ1-5; perhaps TRBD1 as D (5 bases). Trimming took off 2 bases at V and 5 bases at J, with 10 bases between the two ends. Germline values: CDR1 MNHEY, CDR2 SMNVEV (reference sequence). The CDR3 is 14 residues long. The CDR3 sequence is CASSLMQGHQPQHF. In DNA, the CDR3 is TGTGCCAGCAGTTTAATGCAGGGACATCAGCCCCAGCATTTT.

This clonotype was seen a handful of times. This chain uses TRBV5-6 with TRBJ2-5, with 9 nucleotides matching TRBD1. The V gene's germline CDR1 is SGHDT and CDR2 YYEEEE. Unmatched junction bases numbered 15, after V lost 2 bases and J lost 10 bases. This CDR3 contains 16 residues. For the CDR3, the DNA is TGTGCCAGCAGCTTTTCCGGGACAGGGCCCCTCGGGGACCAGTACTTC. Amino acids: CASSFSGTGPLGDQYF. Variable domain in full (rest from reference TRBV5-6 and TRBJ2-5): DAGVTQSPTHLIKTRGQQVTLRCSPKSGHDTVSWYQQALGQGPQFIFQYYEEEERQRGNFPDRFSGHQFPNYSSELNVNALLLGDSALYLCASSFSGTGPLGDQYFGPGTRLLVL.

This clonotype has a handful of counts. The chain is built from TRBV12-3 or TRBV12-4 and TRBJ2-5; a weak D match, TRBD1 (6 bases). The J call may be incorrect, as the DNA end agrees better with TRBJ2-7. The length of the CDR3 is 19 residues. The CDR3 DNA is TGTGCCAGCAGTTTATCCTTCCAGTGGGGGCGACAGACTGGCTACGAGCAGTACTTC. Its protein is CASSLSFQWGRQTGYEQYF.

This clonotype was seen a handful of times. One end of the junction fails to match germline, which may point to a read error. V is TRBV9 and J is TRBJ2-7; D possibly matches TRBD1 or TRBD2 (6 bases each). This CDR3 comprises 14 residues. CDR1 and CDR2 from the germline V gene are SGDLS and YYNGEE. As DNA, the CDR3 is TGTGCAAGCAGCGTGTTAGGAAGGGGGGACGAGCAGTACTTC. Translation gives CASSVLGRGDEQYF. Supplemented by reference TRBV9 and TRBJ2-7, the full variable domain reads DSGVTQTPKHLITATGQRVTLRCSPRSGDLSVYWYQQSLDQGLQFLIQYYNGEERAKGNILERFSAQQFPDLHSELNLSSLELGDSALYFCASSVLGRGDEQYFGPGTRLTVT.

The chain couples TRBV12-3 or TRBV12-4 to TRBJ2-2; D is perhaps TRBD2 (5 bases). This CDR3 is built from 14 residues. V lost 4 bases, J lost 8 bases, and 14 bases lay in between. CDR3 residues: CASSSGLSGGELFF. The CDR3 region has the DNA TGTGCCAGCAGTTCTGGACTCTCCGGAGGGGAGCTGTTTTTT.

The CDR3 nucleotides are TGTGCCAGCAGCCAAGAGGCAGGGCTACACGATGAGCAGTTCTTC. Encoded protein: CASSQEAGLHDEQFF. The chain uses TRBV4-2 and TRBJ2-1, with TRBD1 as a possible D gene (5 bases). V was pared by 0 bases and J by 8 bases, with 14 bases between. Germline CDR1 and CDR2: LGHNA and YNFKEQ. This CDR3 is 15 amino acids long.

The chain links TRBV20-1 to TRBJ2-1; 10 bases fit TRBD2. J lost 9 bases, V lost 1 base, and 6 bases had no gene match. Germline V lookup: CDR1 DFQATT, CDR2 SNEGSKA (reference sequence). The CDR3 has 14 residues. This chain's CDR3 is CSARGLAGESEQFF. The DNA for the CDR3 is TGCAGTGCTAGAGGGCTAGCGGGAGAGAGTGAGCAGTTCTTC.

This clonotype was seen only a few times. The junction shows a germline mismatch at one end, possibly a read error. The gene calls are TRBV6-1 and TRBJ1-2; D perhaps matches TRBD1 (5 bases). This CDR3 comprises 16 residues. From germline, CDR1 is MNHNS and CDR2 SASEGT. DNA of the CDR3: TGTGCCAGCAGTCCCTTCGGGGGGTCCCCTAACTATGGCTGCACCTTC. Its translation is CASSPFGGSPNYGCTF.

For this clonotype: One junction end disagrees with the germline gene, perhaps due to a read error. The rearrangement joins TRBV29-1 to TRBJ1-2, with D unresolved. CDR3 length: 8 amino acids. Germline loops: CDR1 SQVTM, CDR2 ANQGSEA. The CDR3 DNA is TGCAGCGCCCCAGACGGGAGTTTC. Its translation: CSAPDGSF.

CDR3 in amino acids: CSVSDPVEGLRGLFF. For the CDR3, the DNA is TGCAGCGTCAGCGATCCAGTGGAAGGCCTTCGTGGCCTGTTTTTT. This chain links TRBV29-1 with TRBJ1-4; D not certain. Germline V gene sequence: CDR1 SQVTM, CDR2 ANQGSEA. The CDR3 totals 15 residues. V shed 6 bases and J shed 14 bases, with 28 bases lying between them.

This clonotype was found a few times. The chain joins TRBV12-3 or TRBV12-4 to TRBJ2-5; 10 bases fit TRBD2. Judging by the DNA end, TRBJ2-1 fits better; the J call may be wrong. CDR3 length equals 14 residues. The CDR3 spells CASSYRLAGDEQFF. DNA for the CDR3: TGTGCCAGCAGTTATCGGCTAGCGGGAGATGAGCAGTTCTTC.

The chain recombines TRBV3-1 with TRBJ2-3; D unresolved. The germline gives CDR1 LGHDT, CDR2 YNNKEL (reference sequence). The ends were cut back, 2 bases at V and 0 bases at J, with 6 bases in the middle. This CDR3 is built from 14 residues. The CDR3 protein is CASSQRDSTDTQYF. CDR3 coding DNA: TGTGCCAGCAGCCAAAGAGATAGCACAGATACGCAGTATTTT.

The J gene is TRBJ1-2, the V gene TRBV4-2; D ambiguous. The CDR3 spans 14 residues. Trimming stripped 1 base from V and 6 bases from J, with 12 bases between. Germline CDR1 reads LGHNA; CDR2 reads YNFKEQ. The CDR3 here is CASSQGQNTDGYTF. The CDR3 DNA is TGTGCCAGCAGCCAAGGCCAGAACACAGATGGCTACACCTTC.

The rearrangement joins TRBV20-1 to TRBJ1-2; 8 nucleotides match TRBD1. The V segment lost 0 bases and the J segment 5 bases; nucleotides outside the gene matches: 8. The CDR3 length is 15 residues. The V gene's germline CDR1 is DFQATT and CDR2 SNEGSKA (reference sequence). CDR3 nucleotides: TGCAGTGCTAGAGACTTCAGACAGGGGAGTTATGGCTACACCTTC. Residues: CSARDFRQGSYGYTF.

This chain uses TRBV6-2 or TRBV6-3 with TRBJ2-7; D is perhaps TRBD2 (5 bases). The V gene lost 6 bases and the J gene lost 3 bases, with 18 bases spanning the gap. This CDR3 has 15 amino acids. Germline lookup yields CDR1 MNHEY and CDR2 SVGEGT. The CDR3 loop is CASSPDGGLVYEQYF. For the CDR3, the DNA is TGTGCCAGCAGCCCCGACGGAGGATTAGTCTACGAGCAGTACTTC.